The 26 T cell receptor beta chains in this list originate from one sample, sequenced in a study of blood T cell repertoires in COVID-19. Some clones are missing from TCRdb's copy, which holds only in-frame ones; the method was immunoSEQ multiplex PCR. Of about 250,000 clones in the sample, 70% to 90% were seen once. What was sequenced was PBMCs or T cells enriched from blood (not recorded which). The receptors were gathered from a man younger than 30 who had recovered from COVID-19.

The count of this clone is one. V and J are TRBV12-3 or TRBV12-4 and TRBJ1-2; D uncertain. V was pared by 1 base and J by 2 bases, with 5 bases between. The CDR3 covers 13 residues. For the CDR3, the DNA is TGTGCCAGCAGTTTAGACATCAACTATGGCTACACCTTC. Its protein product is CASSLDINYGYTF.

The CDR3 is CASSLNGGRRDEQFF. Written as DNA, the CDR3 is TGTGCCAGCAGCTTAAATGGCGGGAGGCGGGATGAGCAGTTCTTC. The chain carries TRBV11-3 and TRBJ2-1; 8 positions match TRBD2. The trim removed 2 bases at V and 8 bases at J, leaving 8 bases unmatched. The CDR3 has 15 amino acids. Germline values: CDR1 SGHNT, CDR2 YENEEA.

This rearrangement joins TRBV24-1 to TRBJ1-5; D is unresolved. CDR3 size: 15 residues. V gave up 3 bases and J gave up 7 bases, with 15 bases separating them. The germline V gene has CDR1 KGHDR and CDR2 SFDVKD. In DNA form, the CDR3 reads TGTGCCACCAGTGATGGAGGGATTTCGTGGCAGCCCCAGCATTTT. As protein: CATSDGGISWQPQHF.

The CDR3 DNA reads TGTGCCAGCAGCCGGACAGGCCCTCGACTCAATTATGGCTACACCTTC. Translated: CASSRTGPRLNYGYTF. The V and J genes are TRBV5-6 and TRBJ1-2; 7 bases are a match to TRBD1. V dropped 4 bases and J dropped 5; count of bases not matched to a gene: 14. Germline CDR1 SGHDT, CDR2 YYEEEE. The CDR3 consists of 16 residues. Full variable domain (outside the CDR3, taken from reference TRBV5-6 and TRBJ1-2): DAGVTQSPTHLIKTRGQQVTLRCSPKSGHDTVSWYQQALGQGPQFIFQYYEEEERQRGNFPDRFSGHQFPNYSSELNVNALLLGDSALYLCASSRTGPRLNYGYTFGSGTRLTVV.

The J gene is TRBJ1-3, the V gene TRBV7-9; maybe TRBD1 (5 bases). Deletions cut 8 bases from V and 0 bases from J, with 8 bases between. Germline V lookup: CDR1 SEHNR, CDR2 FQNEAQ (reference sequence). The CDR3 contains 13 residues. The CDR3 reads CASGHGSGNTIYF. CDR3 DNA: TGTGCCAGCGGACATGGCTCTGGAAACACCATATATTTT.

This clone showed up just once. The V gene is TRBV4-1, the J gene TRBJ2-7; 8 bases align to TRBD1. CDR3 size: 16 residues. V gave up 4 bases and J gave up 5 bases; unmatched junction bases: 13. CDR1 MGHRA and CDR2 YSYEKL come from the germline V gene. This CDR3 is CASSLDRGLLRNEQYF. The CDR3 DNA follows: TGCGCCAGCAGCCTTGACAGGGGACTGTTGAGGAACGAGCAGTACTTC.

The chain has TRBV4-1 and TRBJ2-7; D unclear. Germline V gene sequence: CDR1 MGHRA, CDR2 YSYEKL. The CDR3 is 16 residues long. Trimming stripped 0 bases from V and 2 bases from J, with 14 bases between. The CDR3 loop is CASSQESGLATYEQYF. The CDR3 coding sequence is TGCGCCAGCAGCCAAGAGTCAGGTTTGGCCACCTACGAGCAGTACTTC.

The CDR3 reads CSVGKTGSTEAFF. DNA of the CDR3: TGCAGCGTTGGGAAGACAGGGTCCACTGAAGCTTTCTTT. The chain links TRBV29-1 to TRBJ1-1, with 7 bases aligning to TRBD1. V lost 4 bases, J lost 4 bases, and 6 bases stayed unmatched. The V gene's germline CDR1 is SQVTM and CDR2 ANQGSEA. The CDR3 covers 13 residues.

V and J are TRBV30 and TRBJ1-4; the match to TRBD1 covers 7 bases. Unmatched junction bases numbered 3, after V lost 2 bases and J lost 3 bases. CDR3 length: 14 residues. In germline, CDR1 is GTSNPN, CDR2 SVGIG (reference sequence). The chain's CDR3 is CAWSWDSANEKLFF. DNA of the CDR3: TGTGCCTGGAGTTGGGACAGTGCTAATGAAAAACTGTTTTTT.

J is TRBJ2-5 and V is TRBV19, with 14 bases that match TRBD2. With V trimmed by 7 bases and J by 5 bases, 15 bases remained unmatched. Per germline, CDR1 LNHDA and CDR2 SQIVND (reference sequence). This CDR3 has 18 amino acids. The chain's CDR3 is CASTKTGGLAGAGETQYF. Written as DNA, the CDR3 is TGTGCCAGTACCAAAACCGGGGGACTAGCGGGGGCAGGGGAGACCCAGTACTTC.

This clone was detected once. This chain uses TRBV12-3 or TRBV12-4 with TRBJ2-2; 7 bases line up with TRBD1. V lost 6 bases, J lost 6 bases, and 4 bases stayed unmatched. This CDR3 contains 13 residues. The CDR3 protein is CASRQGVSGELFF. CDR3 coding DNA: TGTGCCAGCAGGCAGGGGGTCTCCGGGGAGCTGTTTTTT.

This clone was observed a single time. The chain's CDR3 is CASSSLRGLAGGGYNEQFF. CDR3 bases: TGTGCCAGCAGCTCCCTCAGGGGTCTAGCGGGAGGAGGCTACAATGAGCAGTTCTTC. This chain links TRBV11-3 with TRBJ2-1; 11 nucleotides line up with TRBD2. Trimming at V came to 4 bases and at J to 3 bases, leaving 14 bases not matched to a gene. Germline CDR1 reads SGHNT; CDR2 reads YENEEA. The CDR3 is 19 amino acids. Full variable domain (outside the CDR3, taken from reference TRBV11-3 and TRBJ2-1): EAGVVQSPRYKIIEKKQPVAFWCNPISGHNTLYWYLQNLGQGPELLIRYENEEAVDDSQLPKDRFSAERLKGVDSTLKIQPAELGDSAVYLCASSSLRGLAGGGYNEQFFGPGTRLTVL.

The chain uses TRBV7-9 and TRBJ1-4; a weak D match, TRBD1 (5 bases). This CDR3 region has 17 residues. V shed 1 base and J shed 3 bases, with 15 bases lying between them. Germline values: CDR1 SEHNR, CDR2 FQNEAQ (reference sequence). CDR3 amino acids: CASSLGFGARANEKLFF. The CDR3 bases are TGTGCCAGCAGCTTAGGTTTTGGGGCCAGGGCTAATGAAAAACTGTTTTTT.

V and J are TRBV7-2 and TRBJ1-6; D is undetermined. Germline V gene data show CDR1 as SGHTA and CDR2 as FQGNSA. The CDR3 consists of 15 residues. V lost 1 base to trimming and J lost 0 bases, with 4 bases between them. CDR3 sequence: CASSLDSSYNSPLHF. The CDR3 nucleotides are TGTGCCAGCAGCTTAGACAGCTCCTATAATTCACCCCTCCACTTT.

This chain joins TRBV7-9 and TRBJ2-1; D is perhaps TRBD1 (5 bases). CDR3 length equals 14 residues. The germline V gene has CDR1 SEHNR and CDR2 FQNEAQ (reference sequence). Trimming cost V 8 bases and J 0 bases, with 11 bases left between them. The CDR3 spells CASQTASSYNEQFF. As DNA, the CDR3 is TGTGCCAGCCAGACAGCGTCCTCCTACAATGAGCAGTTCTTC.

This clone was found a few times. This sequence joins TRBV28 and TRBJ2-7, with D possibly matching TRBD2 (5 bases). Looked up from germline, CDR1 is MDHEN and CDR2 is SYDVKM. With 5 bases removed from V and 7 bases from J, the gap between germline ends came to 12 bases. This CDR3 has 12 residues. DNA of the CDR3: TGTGCCAGCAGTACTCTCTGGGAGGAGCAGTACTTC. The encoded protein is CASSTLWEEQYF.

The rearrangement joins TRBV19 to TRBJ2-7; D might be TRBD1 (6 bases). Germline assignment: CDR1 LNHDA and CDR2 SQIVND (reference sequence). The CDR3 has 13 amino acids. V lost 4 bases and J 2 bases, leaving 9 bases between the germline ends. The DNA of the CDR3 is TGTGCCAGTAGTAGGGACATAACCTACGAGCAGTACTTC. Translation: CASSRDITYEQYF.

V is TRBV6-2 or TRBV6-3 and J is TRBJ2-7; tentative D call: TRBD2 (6 bases). Trimming removed 6 bases from V and 0 bases from J, with 15 bases in between. CDR1 and CDR2 from the germline V gene are MNHEY and SVGEGT. The CDR3 extends over 15 amino acids. The CDR3 sequence is CASSLGLGSSYEQYF. In nucleotides, the CDR3 is TGTGCCAGCAGCCTGGGACTGGGGAGCTCCTACGAGCAGTACTTC.

The chain employs TRBV19 and TRBJ2-1; TRBD2 aligns across 7 bases. The CDR3 is 16 residues long. From germline, CDR1 is LNHDA and CDR2 SQIVND (reference sequence). V lost 7 bases, J lost 3 bases, and 12 bases stayed unmatched. CDR3 region: CASNADGRADYNEQFF. In DNA, the CDR3 is TGTGCCAGTAACGCAGATGGGAGGGCGGACTACAATGAGCAGTTCTTC.

The V call is TRBV7-2, the J call TRBJ2-4; D might be TRBD2 (5 bases). From germline, CDR1 is SGHTA and CDR2 FQGNSA. V dropped 5 bases and J dropped 5 bases, with 13 bases sitting between them. The length of the CDR3 is 14 residues. CDR3 in amino acids: CASSPRAAENIQYF. For the CDR3, the DNA is TGTGCCAGCAGCCCGAGGGCCGCGGAAAACATTCAGTACTTC.

The CDR3 reads CASSLTRQGVETQYF. Written as DNA, the CDR3 is TGCGCCAGCAGCTTGACCAGACAGGGTGTGGAGACCCAGTACTTC. The V and J genes are TRBV5-1 and TRBJ2-5; 7 bases map to TRBD1. From germline, CDR1 is SGHRS and CDR2 YFSETQ. The CDR3 has 15 residues. The V segment lost 1 base and the J segment 5 bases; nucleotides outside the gene matches: 8.

This clone is a singleton in its sample. The gene calls are TRBV20-1 and TRBJ2-7; 9 bases map to TRBD2. CDR1 is DFQATT and CDR2 is SNEGSKA in the germline V gene (reference sequence). J lost 5 bases, V lost 3 bases, and 11 bases had no gene match. The CDR3 covers 15 residues. The CDR3 DNA sequence: TGCAGTGCTAGTGGGCCGCGGGGGGGTCATGACGAGCAGTACTTC. Its protein product is CSASGPRGGHDEQYF.

The rearrangement links TRBV5-1 to TRBJ2-3; D remains ambiguous. The CDR3 runs to 14 residues. Trimming cost V 4 bases and J 1 base, with 10 bases left between them. Germline lookup yields CDR1 SGHRS and CDR2 YFSETQ. CDR3 nucleotides: TGCGCCAGCAGCGTCGTGGCGGGCACAGATACGCAGTATTTT. Its protein product is CASSVVAGTDTQYF.

The chain employs TRBV4-2 and TRBJ2-3; 15 bases fit TRBD2. The CDR3 length is 19 residues. Looked up from germline, CDR1 is LGHNA and CDR2 is YNFKEQ. With 4 bases clipped from V and 1 base from J, the junction kept 9 bases outside the gene matches. The CDR3 DNA follows: TGTGCCAGCAGCCGCGGACTAGCGGGAGGGCCTCTCCGCACAGATACGCAGTATTTT. Translating gives CASSRGLAGGPLRTDTQYF.

This clone came up once. The chain joins TRBV3-1 (or the pseudogene TRBV3-2) to TRBJ2-1; tentative D call: TRBD1 (5 bases). Germline V gene sequence: CDR1 LGHDT, CDR2 YNNKEL (reference sequence). Trimming left V 8 bases short and J 7 bases short, with 9 bases between. This CDR3 has 11 residues. The CDR3 nucleotides read TGTGCCAGCGGCAGGGTTAATGAGCAGTTCTTC. Translation: CASGRVNEQFF.

The CDR3: CASSFDYGETQYF. The CDR3 DNA sequence: TGTGCCAGCAGCTTTGACTATGGAGAGACCCAGTACTTC. The V gene is TRBV7-9, the J gene TRBJ2-5; D possibly corresponds to TRBD2 (5 bases). V was trimmed by 3 bases and J by 4 bases, leaving 9 bases between them. The CDR3 length is 13 residues. Germline CDR1 is SEHNR and CDR2 is FQNEAQ (reference sequence). Together with reference TRBV7-9 and TRBJ2-5, the CDR3 gives the full variable domain: DTGVSQNPRHKITKRGQNVTFRCDPISEHNRLYWYRQTLGQGPEFLTYFQNEAQLEKSRLLSDRFSAERPKGSFSTLEIQRTEQGDSAMYLCASSFDYGETQYFGPGTRLLVL.